This T cell receptor beta chain was sequenced during a study of control samples from healthy donors and cancer patients. TCRdb's copy holds only in-frame clones and misses some; the assay was immunoSEQ multiplex PCR. Seen here are 120,000 to 150,000 clones, around 94% observed once, and the top ten hold less than 15%. Between the trimmed V and J ends, which lost 4 bases and 5 bases, there was a span of 18 bases. CDR3 length: 15 amino acids. Germline V lookup: CDR1 SGHDT, CDR2 YYEEEE. The clonotype comes from a man in his forties or fifties in good health. The chain carries TRBV5-6 and TRBJ1-2, with unresolved D. The specimen was blood. Here the CDR3 reads CASSHTGRSPYGYTF. The CDR3 region has the DNA TGTGCCAGCAGCCATACTGGCAGGAGCCCTTATGGCTACACCTTC.